This T cell receptor (beta chain) was profiled in a study of T cells in Graves' hyperthyroidism and ophthalmopathy. Patients having uncontrolled infection, another autoimmune disease, pregnancy or lactation were not included. This clonotype was seen many times. Its target is unknown. General study results and limits: Ophthalmopathy onset followed model prediction by a median roughly 6.5 months. Among thyroid clonotypes expanded above 0.001, most also appeared in blood.

Researchers amplified the TCR beta CDR3 regions from RNA transcripts. During a first-round RT-PCR of the TCR CDR3, the HTBI primer set was used. From the multiplex PCR reads, TCRdb called clonotypes with MiXCR, one entry per CDR3 protein. The sample has over 250,000 distinct CDR3 sequences; 25% are singletons. V lost 2 bases and J lost 7, with 9 bases in between. The CDR3 contains 13 residues. The germline gives CDR1 SNHLY, CDR2 FYNNEI. This clonotype originated in a middle-aged man with Graves' hyperthyroidism that later progressed to Graves' ophthalmopathy. J is TRBJ1-5 and V is TRBV2, with unresolved D. The sequenced material came from blood. The CDR3 loop reads CASSEIVGQPQHF. Here the CDR3 DNA reads TGTGCCAGCAGTGAAATCGTGGGGCAGCCCCAGCATTTT. Based on the CDR3 plus reference TRBV2 and TRBJ1-5, the full variable domain is EPEVTQTPSHQVTQMGQEVILRCVPISNHLYFYWYRQILGQKVEFLVSFYNNEISEKSEIFDDQFSVERPDGSNFTLKIRSTKLEDSAMYFCASSEIVGQPQHFGDGTRLSIL.